These T cell receptor beta chains were read from a single sample in a study of Graves' ophthalmopathy and Graves' hyperthyroidism. TCRdb re-analysed the multiplex PCR reads in MiXCR, keeping a single row per CDR3 protein. There are hundreds of thousands of distinct CDR3 sequences in the sample; roughly 20% occur only once, and under 3% lies in the top ten. What was sequenced was peripheral blood. These receptors were obtained from a woman between 18 and 29 years old with stable Graves' hyperthyroidism. Each CDR3 is given with its conserved first and last residue. D genes are given only for firm matches. Clone sizes are given selectively: once, few, many, or a class where the clone is expanded.

CDR3 length	clone size	V gene	D gene	J gene	CDR3 protein	CDR3 DNA
16	many	TRBV5-1	TRBD2	TRBJ2-5	CASSFLSGRRGETQYF	TGCGCCAGCAGCTTTCTTAGCGGGAGAAGGGGAGAGACCCAGTACTTC
15	few	TRBV28	NA	TRBJ1-3	CASSSPFLGGNTIYF	TGTGCCAGCAGTTCCCCCTTCTTGGGCGGAAACACCATATATTTT
14	many	TRBV6-1	TRBD1	TRBJ1-5	CAAMTGASNQPQHF	TGTGCCGCGATGACAGGGGCCTCCAATCAGCCCCAGCATTTT
15	many	TRBV19	TRBD2	TRBJ2-7	CASSMAAGGQYEQYF	TGTGCCAGTAGTATGGCGGCGGGAGGGCAGTACGAGCAGTACTTC
14	many	TRBV6-1	TRBD2	TRBJ2-2	CASRRAGGSGELFF	TGTGCCAGCAGGAGAGCGGGAGGTTCCGGGGAGCTGTTTTTT
15	many	TRBV2	TRBD1	TRBJ1-5	CASSDNRGLNQPQHF	TGTGCCAGCAGTGACAACAGGGGGCTCAATCAGCCCCAGCATTTT
14	many	TRBV2	TRBD1	TRBJ2-2	CAMETGVGTGELFF	TGTGCCATGGAGACAGGGGTAGGCACCGGGGAGCTGTTTTTT
14	NA	TRBV12-3/TRBV12-4	TRBD1	TRBJ1-2	CASTIQGAWYGYTF	TGTGCCAGCACCATACAGGGGGCATGGTATGGCTACACCTTC
15	many	TRBV28	NA	TRBJ2-2	CASSLPRANTGELFF	TGTGCCAGCAGTTTACCTAGGGCGAACACCGGGGAGCTGTTTTTT
15	many	TRBV7-9	TRBD2	TRBJ2-2	CASTGGTRNTGELFF	TGTGCCAGCACCGGCGGGACTAGGAACACCGGGGAGCTGTTTTTT
13	NA	TRBV12-3/TRBV12-4	NA	TRBJ1-2	CASRQGTGYGYTF	TGTGCCAGCAGGCAGGGAACAGGCTATGGCTACACCTTC
14	NA	TRBV18	NA	TRBJ2-7	CASSPIATAYEQYF	TGTGCCAGCTCACCAATCGCGACGGCCTACGAGCAGTACTTC
13	many	TRBV7-3	NA	TRBJ2-5	CASSSNRWETQYF	TGTGCCAGCAGCTCGAATAGGTGGGAGACCCAGTACTTC
14	NA	TRBV28	NA	TRBJ1-1	CASRIGVRRTEAFF	TGTGCCAGCAGAATAGGGGTGAGGAGGACTGAAGCTTTCTTT
15	many	TRBV4-1	NA	TRBJ1-6	CASSHWVVVDSPLHF	TGCGCCAGCAGCCATTGGGTCGTCGTCGATTCACCCCTCCACTTT
13	NA	TRBV12-3/TRBV12-4	NA	TRBJ1-2	CASSFTRESGYTF	TGTGCCAGCAGTTTCACCAGGGAGAGCGGCTACACCTTC
16	few	TRBV3-1	NA	TRBJ1-1	CASSQELEGRGTEAFF	TGTGCCAGCAGCCAAGAATTGGAGGGTAGAGGCACTGAAGCTTTCTTT
16	many	TRBV11-2	TRBD2	TRBJ2-7	CASSARTSGMGYEQYF	TGTGCCAGCAGCGCCCGGACTAGCGGGATGGGCTACGAGCAGTACTTC
15	many	TRBV20-1	NA	TRBJ2-5	CSASITPFERETQYF	TGCAGTGCCTCTATTACCCCCTTCGAGCGGGAGACCCAGTACTTC
14	many	TRBV27	NA	TRBJ1-2	CASSRLQGNYGYTF	TGTGCCAGCAGTCGCCTCCAGGGAAACTATGGCTACACCTTC
13	many	TRBV6-2/TRBV6-3	TRBD1	TRBJ2-4	CASSRQGANIKYF	TGTGCCAGCAGTCGACAGGGGGCAAACATTAAGTACTTC
11	NA	TRBV28	NA	TRBJ1-5	CASSSNQPQRF	TGTGCCAGCAGTAGCAATCAGCCCCAGCGTTTT
14	many	TRBV7-8	NA	TRBJ1-6	CASSAQRRDSPLHF	TGTGCCAGCAGCGCCCAGAGGAGGGACTCACCCCTCCACTTT
14	many	TRBV5-1	NA	TRBJ1-1	CASSLRPGAGEAFF	TGCGCCAGCAGCTTGAGGCCGGGGGCTGGTGAAGCTTTCTTT